This T cell receptor (beta chain) was obtained from a study of vaccination effects on CD4 cells after COVID-19. Whole-study context: Samples collected post-vaccine were obtained a median of 72 days after the second dose.

CDR1 and CDR2 (germline): MDHEN, SYDVKM. The V end lost 10 bases, the J end lost 1 base, and 16 bases lay between the germline ends. This CDR3 has 14 amino acids. Assay used: immunoSEQ multiplex PCR; TCRdb lists only in-frame clones, some missing. The sample lists roughly 70,000 clones, about 80% occurring once. Before sequencing, viral peptide pools were used by the ViraFEST assay to expand antigen-specific CD4+ T cells. At the end of nine to ten days of culture, CD4+ T cells were isolated. Two doses of BNT162b2 or mRNA-1273 vaccine were administered to participants. As concerns this clone: What it recognizes is unknown.

The sequence derives from a human donor who received a COVID-19 vaccine. This sample comprised CD4+ T cells from PBMCs cultured with HCoV-OC43 spike peptides, obtained after COVID-19 vaccination. Subset specified: HCoV-OC43 spike overlapping peptide pool stimulation. The chain joins TRBV28 to TRBJ1-1, with D possibly being TRBD1 (6 bases). This CDR3 reads CATERTARNTEAFF. The CDR3 bases are TGTGCCACCGAGAGGACAGCGAGGAACACTGAAGCTTTCTTT.